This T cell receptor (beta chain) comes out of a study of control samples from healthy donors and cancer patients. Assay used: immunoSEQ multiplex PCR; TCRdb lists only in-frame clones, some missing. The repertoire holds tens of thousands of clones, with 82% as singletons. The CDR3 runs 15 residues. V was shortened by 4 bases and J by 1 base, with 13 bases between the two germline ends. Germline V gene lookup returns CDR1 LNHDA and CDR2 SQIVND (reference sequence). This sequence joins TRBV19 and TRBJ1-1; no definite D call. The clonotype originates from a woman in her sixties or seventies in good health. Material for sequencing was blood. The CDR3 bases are TGTGCCAGTAGTACGCCGAGGAGTGAGAACACTGAAGCTTTCTTT. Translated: CASSTPRSENTEAFF.